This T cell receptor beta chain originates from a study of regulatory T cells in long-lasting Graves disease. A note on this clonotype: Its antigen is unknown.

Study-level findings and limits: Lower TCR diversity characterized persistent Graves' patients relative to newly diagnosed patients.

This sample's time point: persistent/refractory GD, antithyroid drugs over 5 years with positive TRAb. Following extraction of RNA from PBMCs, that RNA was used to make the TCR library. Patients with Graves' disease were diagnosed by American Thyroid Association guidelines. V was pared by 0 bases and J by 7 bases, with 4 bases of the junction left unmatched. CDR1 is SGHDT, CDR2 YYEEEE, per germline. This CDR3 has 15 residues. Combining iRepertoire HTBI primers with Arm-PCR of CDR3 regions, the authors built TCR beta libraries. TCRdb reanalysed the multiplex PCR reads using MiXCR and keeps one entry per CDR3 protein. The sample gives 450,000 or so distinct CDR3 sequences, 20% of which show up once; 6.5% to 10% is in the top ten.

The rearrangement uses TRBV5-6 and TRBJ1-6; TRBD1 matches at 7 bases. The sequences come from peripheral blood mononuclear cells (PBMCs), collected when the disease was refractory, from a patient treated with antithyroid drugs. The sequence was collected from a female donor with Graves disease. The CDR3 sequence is CASSLAGTENSPLHF. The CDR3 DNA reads TGTGCCAGCAGCTTGGCCGGGACAGAGAATTCACCCCTCCACTTT.